Listed below are T cell receptor beta chains from one sample, sequenced in a study of CD8 T cells in ankylosing spondylitis. Via MiXCR, TCRdb re-called the 5' RACE reads, giving one row per CDR3 protein. The data contain more than 250,000 distinct CDR3 sequences, 11% of them singletons. Sequencing was done on a sample of blood, either unsorted or a sorted T cell fraction (not recorded which). These receptors all come from a female donor with ankylosing spondylitis or in good health (not recorded which). Both conserved end residues are part of each CDR3. The D gene is left open where the match is weak.

>.|TRBJ2-2|12|TRBV7-2
CASSPTSRELFF
>.|TRBJ1-4|13|TRBV10-3
CAISDGYNEKLFF
>.|TRBJ1-1|14|TRBV16
CASSRPGKGSEAFF
>TRBD1|TRBJ1-4|17|TRBV7-9
CASSLADRGRKNEKLFF
>.|TRBJ2-5|14|TRBV5-1
CASSRRGDGETQYF
>.|TRBJ1-2|15|TRBV15
CATSRVRQALGGYTF
>.|TRBJ2-1|12|TRBV20-1
CSAGRGPGEQFF
>.|TRBJ2-3|15|TRBV12-3/TRBV12-4
CASSLAGGDIDTQYF
>TRBD1|TRBJ2-2|15|TRBV29-1
CSVGAGTGVTGELFF
>TRBD2|TRBJ2-7|13|TRBV12-3/TRBV12-4
CASTRTSGYEQYF
>.|TRBJ2-1|16|TRBV6-5
CASSYSIRGAYHEQFF
>TRBD2|TRBJ2-2|15|TRBV5-1
CASSILAGNTGELFF
>.|TRBJ2-5|12|TRBV28
CASGQRRETQYF
>.|TRBJ1-2|13|TRBV6-1
CASSVDFFEGYTF
>TRBD1|TRBJ2-4|16|TRBV7-9
CASSLPGQGAKNIQYF
>TRBD1|TRBJ1-6|14|TRBV12-3/TRBV12-4
CASSSGTGESPLHF
>.|TRBJ2-3|18|TRBV5-1
CASSMGIIADTSTDTQYF
>TRBD2|TRBJ2-7|14|TRBV28
CASGTGTSIYEQYF
>.|TRBJ1-2|13|TRBV27
CASSLIGNYGYTF
>.|TRBJ1-4|14|TRBV12-3/TRBV12-4
CASSDQGLNEKLFF
>TRBD1|TRBJ2-1|15|TRBV7-2
CASSLRDRGSNEQFF
>TRBD2|TRBJ2-1|17|TRBV5-1
CASSLLSGGDVGNEQFF
>.|TRBJ2-2|14|TRBV27
CASSLSRGGGELFF
>.|TRBJ1-5|14|TRBV6-5
CASSYRKQNQPQHF
>.|TRBJ1-2|14|TRBV5-1
CASSLVDLSYGYTF
>TRBD1|TRBJ1-2|15|TRBV9
CASSVDHRGRRGYTF
>.|TRBJ2-1|17|TRBV7-9
CASSGKTGSLAYNEQFF
>.|TRBJ2-7|13|TRBV5-5
CASSLRQAYEQYF
>.|TRBJ2-3|16|TRBV7-9
CASSFRSLVSTDTQYF
>.|TRBJ2-1|21|TRBV6-2/TRBV6-3
CASSYRGQGWEREGPYNEQFF
>.|TRBJ2-1|13|TRBV28
CASRSGTHNEQFF
>.|TRBJ2-3|14|TRBV20-1
CSASRGSSTDTQYF
>TRBD1|TRBJ2-5|13|TRBV30
CAWSVNRGETQYF
>.|TRBJ1-5|14|TRBV10-3
CAISEIGDHQPQHF
>.|TRBJ2-7|13|TRBV24-1
CATSDLARYEQYF
>TRBD1|TRBJ2-2|15|TRBV6-2/TRBV6-3
CASSTTGFYTGELFF
>.|TRBJ2-3|14|TRBV7-2
CASSWARSTDTQYF
>.|TRBJ1-6|16|TRBV28
CATLDSGKASVSPLHF
>.|TRBJ2-3|16|TRBV4-3
CASSPQRQTVTDTQYF
>.|TRBJ2-3|12|TRBV28
CASGRGTDTQYF
>.|TRBJ2-5|14|TRBV20-1
CSARVTGTVETQYF
>TRBD1|TRBJ2-4|14|TRBV11-2
CASSTGTAKNIQYF
>TRBD1|TRBJ1-5|15|TRBV28
CASGTGGWSNQPQHF
>TRBD1|TRBJ1-5|17|TRBV10-3
CAISESGGTGSNQPQHF
>TRBD2|TRBJ2-2|14|TRBV28
CASSFKAGTGELFF